The clone carrying this TCR beta chain is a singleton in its sample. Its matching antigen is unknown. Amplification used 60 Vbeta primers and 13 Jbeta primers. Profiled with immunoSEQ multiplex PCR; TCRdb holds only in-frame clones, not every one. The table records fewer than 250,000 clones, 85% to 90% of them present only once. The data were taken from a study of cytomegalovirus exposure and HLA in healthy donors. Study-wide results and limits: Reportedly, cytomegalovirus status was diagnosed with high sensitivity and specificity. In a later analysis, about 17,000 TCR beta sequences were associated with HLA alleles at 0.05 false discovery rate.

The study sampled nominally healthy donors, though unrecorded immune exposures were likely. Sequencing was done on a sample of PBMCs. The sequence was collected from a woman between 18 and 29 years old in good health and CMV-seronegative.

The CDR3 DNA sequence: TGTGCCAGCAGTGCCCCCCGGGGGTTCATACCGAACACTGAAGCTTTCTTT. This gives the protein CASSAPRGFIPNTEAFF. The chain carries TRBV6-1 and TRBJ1-1; perhaps TRBD1 as D (5 bases). V lost 4 bases and J lost 1, with 19 bases in between. Germline assignment: CDR1 MNHNS and CDR2 SASEGT. CDR3 length: 17 residues.